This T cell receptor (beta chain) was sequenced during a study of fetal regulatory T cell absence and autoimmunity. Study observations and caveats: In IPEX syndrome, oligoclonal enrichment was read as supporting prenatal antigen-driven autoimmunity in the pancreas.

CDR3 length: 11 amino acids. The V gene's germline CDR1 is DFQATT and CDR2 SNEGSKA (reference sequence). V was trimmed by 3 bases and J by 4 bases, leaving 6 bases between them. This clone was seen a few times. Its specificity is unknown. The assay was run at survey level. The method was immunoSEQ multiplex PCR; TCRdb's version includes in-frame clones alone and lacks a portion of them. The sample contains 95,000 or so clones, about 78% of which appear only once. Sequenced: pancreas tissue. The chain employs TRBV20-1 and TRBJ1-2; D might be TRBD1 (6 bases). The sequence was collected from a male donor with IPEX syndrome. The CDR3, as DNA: TGCAGTGCTAGGACAGGCTATGGCTACACCTTC. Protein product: CSARTGYGYTF.